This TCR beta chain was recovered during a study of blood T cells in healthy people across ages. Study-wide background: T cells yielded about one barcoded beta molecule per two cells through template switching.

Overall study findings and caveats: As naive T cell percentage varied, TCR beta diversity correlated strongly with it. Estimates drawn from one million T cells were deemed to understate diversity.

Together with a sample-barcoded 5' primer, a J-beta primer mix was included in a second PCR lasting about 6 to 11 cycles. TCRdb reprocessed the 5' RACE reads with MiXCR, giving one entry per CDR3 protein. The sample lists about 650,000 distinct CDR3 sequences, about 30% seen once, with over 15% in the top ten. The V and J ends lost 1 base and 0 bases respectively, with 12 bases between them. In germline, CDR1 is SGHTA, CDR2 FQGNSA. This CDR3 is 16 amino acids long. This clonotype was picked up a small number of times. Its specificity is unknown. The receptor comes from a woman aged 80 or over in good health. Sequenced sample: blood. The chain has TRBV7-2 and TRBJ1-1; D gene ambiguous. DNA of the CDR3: TGTGCCAGCAGCTTAGTACCCTCAGGCATGAACACTGAAGCTTTCTTT. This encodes CASSLVPSGMNTEAFF.